The entry below describes one TCR beta chain. Its target is unknown. This record belongs to a study of T cell responses to AZD1222 COVID-19 vaccine. Findings of the study overall: Spike-spanning, vaccine-associated CD4 TCRs were dominant at 160-218 and 743-854. Clonal diversity may have been underestimated in mostly white British donors. Spike-specific TCR breadth and depth both grew after two AZD1222 doses.

The germline V gene has CDR1 SQVTM and CDR2 ANQGSEA. With V trimmed by 5 bases and J by 5 bases, 16 bases remained unmatched. The CDR3 sequence is 16 residues long. Clones were sequenced by immunoSEQ multiplex PCR, and TCRdb holds only the in-frame ones, with some missing. The data contain about 160,000 clones, 88% of them seen just once; the ten biggest clones take up more than 5.5%. J is TRBJ2-3 and V is TRBV29-1; TRBD2 aligns across 7 bases. The sequenced sample was peripheral blood, obtained on day 0 of AZD1222 vaccination. The receptor was isolated from an adult in good health. The CDR3 loop is CSVRTGSQTGGDTQYF. In DNA, the CDR3 is TGCAGCGTTCGAACCGGCAGCCAAACGGGGGGAGATACGCAGTATTTT.